This T cell receptor (beta chain) was retrieved from a study of T cell clonotyping in hematopoietic cell transplantation. Study-level results: Recipient TCR diversity dropped after transplant; expanded clonotypes rose from day 30 to 180.

Measured with immunoSEQ multiplex PCR; TCRdb has only the in-frame clones, and not every one. The sample yields roughly 17,000 clones, nearly 95% seen once. CDR1 is LNHDA, CDR2 SQIVND, per germline (reference sequence). This CDR3 has 14 amino acids. The ends lost 7 bases at V and 4 bases at J; junction bases unmatched: 7. A remark on this clone: Its matching antigen is unknown.

Sequencing used peripheral blood mononuclear cells. The chain is built from TRBV19 and TRBJ1-5, with 7 bases identical to TRBD1. The TCR sequence derives from a man aged 35 to 55 in good health. Some clones in this sample may be carry-over from other donors' samples. Written as DNA, the CDR3 is TGTGCCAGTACTAGGACAGGCGCGAATCAGCCCCAGCATTTT. This codes for CASTRTGANQPQHF. The variable domain in full, with the rest retrieved from reference TRBV19 and TRBJ1-5, is DGGITQSPKYLFRKEGQNVTLSCEQNLNHDAMYWYRQDPGQGLRLIYYSQIVNDFQKGDIAEGYSVSREKKESFPLTVTSAQKNPTAFYLCASTRTGANQPQHFGDGTRLSIL.